A single T cell receptor beta chain is shown here with its context. These data come from a study of HIV-infected patients and healthy controls. No cell fractionation was done, so the repertoire covers all unsorted peripheral blood T cells. cDNA was made from roughly 470 ng RNA using alpha and beta constant primers. Using multiplexing indices, alpha and beta chain libraries were generated apart by chain-specific third strand synthesis. TCRdb analysed the 5' RACE reads with MiXCR anew, one entry per CDR3 protein. The sample lists thousands of distinct CDR3 sequences; about 8.2% were seen once. The CDR3 consists of 15 residues. Germline CDR1 is LGHDT and CDR2 is YNNKEL (reference sequence). Trimming left V 1 base short and J 3 bases short, with 11 bases between.

The specimen was blood, collected before antiretroviral therapy. The clonotype originates from an adult with HIV infection. This chain joins TRBV3-1 and TRBJ2-3; D is perhaps TRBD2 (5 bases). DNA for the CDR3: TGTGCCAGCAGCCAAGCAGGCCTAGCAACAGATACGCAGTATTTT. Translating gives CASSQAGLATDTQYF.